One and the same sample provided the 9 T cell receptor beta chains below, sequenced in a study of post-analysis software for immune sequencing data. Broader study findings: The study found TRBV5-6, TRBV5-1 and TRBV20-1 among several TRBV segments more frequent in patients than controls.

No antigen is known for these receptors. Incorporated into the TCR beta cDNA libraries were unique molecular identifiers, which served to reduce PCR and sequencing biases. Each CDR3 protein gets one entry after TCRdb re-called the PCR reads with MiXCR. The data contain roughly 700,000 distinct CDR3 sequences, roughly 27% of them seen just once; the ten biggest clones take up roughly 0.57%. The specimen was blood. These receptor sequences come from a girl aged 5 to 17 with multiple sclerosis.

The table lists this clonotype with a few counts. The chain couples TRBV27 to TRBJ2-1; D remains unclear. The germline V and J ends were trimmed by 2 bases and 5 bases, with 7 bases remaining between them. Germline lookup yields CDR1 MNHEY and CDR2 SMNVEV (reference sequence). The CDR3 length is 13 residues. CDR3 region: CASSLGAHNEQFF. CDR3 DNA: TGTGCCAGCAGTTTAGGAGCCCACAATGAGCAGTTCTTC.

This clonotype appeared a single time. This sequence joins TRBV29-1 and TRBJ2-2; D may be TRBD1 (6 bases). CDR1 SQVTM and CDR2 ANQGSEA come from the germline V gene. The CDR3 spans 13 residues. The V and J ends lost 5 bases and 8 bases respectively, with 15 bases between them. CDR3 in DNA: TGCAGCGTTCTAAAACAGGGAGCGGGGGAGCTGTTTTTT. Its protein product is CSVLKQGAGELFF.

The CDR3 protein is CATSDFSGGGDYTDTQYF. The DNA of the CDR3 is TGTGCCACCAGTGATTTTTCGGGCGGGGGGGATTACACAGATACGCAGTATTTT. This chain connects TRBV24-1 to TRBJ2-3, with 9 bases lining up with TRBD2. CDR1 KGHDR and CDR2 SFDVKD come from the germline V gene. The CDR3 consists of 18 residues. With 1 base clipped from V and 2 bases from J, the junction kept 9 bases outside the gene matches.

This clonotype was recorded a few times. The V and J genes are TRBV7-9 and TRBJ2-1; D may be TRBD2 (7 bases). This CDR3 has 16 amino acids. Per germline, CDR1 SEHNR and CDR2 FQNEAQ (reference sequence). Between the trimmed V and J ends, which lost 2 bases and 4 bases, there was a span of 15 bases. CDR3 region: CASSLQGRGEYNEQFF. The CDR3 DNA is TGTGCCAGCAGCTTACAGGGGAGGGGAGAATACAATGAGCAGTTCTTC.

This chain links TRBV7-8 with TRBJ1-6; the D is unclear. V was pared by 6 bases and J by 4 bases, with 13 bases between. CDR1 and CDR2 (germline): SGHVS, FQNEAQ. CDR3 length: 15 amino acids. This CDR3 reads CASSSQTGYNSPLHF. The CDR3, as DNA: TGTGCCAGCAGTTCTCAAACGGGGTATAATTCACCCCTCCACTTT.

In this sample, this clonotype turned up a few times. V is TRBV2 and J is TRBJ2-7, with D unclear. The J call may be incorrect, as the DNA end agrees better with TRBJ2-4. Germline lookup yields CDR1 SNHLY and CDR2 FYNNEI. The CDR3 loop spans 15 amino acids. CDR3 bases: TGTGCCAGCAGTGAATGGTGGGGTGGGCGCAACATTCAGTACTTC. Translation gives CASSEWWGGRNIQYF.

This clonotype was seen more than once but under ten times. CDR3 in amino acids: CASSLVARSDGNEQFF. CDR3 bases: TGTGCCAGCAGCTTAGTCGCCAGGTCTGACGGAAATGAGCAGTTCTTC. This rearrangement joins TRBV7-2 to TRBJ2-1; no clear D gene. The CDR3 is made up of 16 amino acids. Germline-derived CDR1 and CDR2 are SGHTA and FQGNSA. V lost 1 base and J 7 bases, leaving 17 bases between the germline ends.

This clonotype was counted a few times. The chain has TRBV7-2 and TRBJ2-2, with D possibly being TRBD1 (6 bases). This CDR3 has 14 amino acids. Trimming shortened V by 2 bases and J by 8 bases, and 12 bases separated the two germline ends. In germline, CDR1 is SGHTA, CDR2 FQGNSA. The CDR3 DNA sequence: TGTGCCAGCAGCTTATCGGGACATTTGGGGGAGCTGTTTTTT. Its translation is CASSLSGHLGELFF.

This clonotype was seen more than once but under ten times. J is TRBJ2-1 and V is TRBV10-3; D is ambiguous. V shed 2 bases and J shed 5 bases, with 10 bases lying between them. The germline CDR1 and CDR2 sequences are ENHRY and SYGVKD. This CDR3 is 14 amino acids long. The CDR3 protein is CAISEGQVNNEQFF. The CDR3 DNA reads TGTGCCATCAGTGAGGGGCAGGTCAACAATGAGCAGTTCTTC.